The T cell receptor (beta chain) described here comes from a study of blood T cell repertoires in COVID-19. The wider study: Researchers got acute and convalescent COVID-19 samples from the United States, Italy and Spain.

Original data processing: Reference gene primers were amplified, and this amplification served to estimate nucleated cell counts. TCRdb's table, derived via immunoSEQ multiplex PCR, lists solely in-frame clones and lacks some. V, J and clone size derive from that table, while D and trimming were established from the DNA sequence. The sample has under 200,000 clones, approximately 86% seen once; the top ten hold 20% to 25%. The CDR3 has 18 residues. Participants, roughly 18 to 90 years old, spanned 25 or so US areas. Allocation to cohorts depended on clinical history reported by the participants. The J gene is TRBJ1-5, the V gene TRBV21-1. TRBV21-1 is a known pseudogene. The sequenced material came from PBMCs or T cells enriched from blood (not recorded which). This receptor was obtained from a woman aged 40 to 50 in a cohort exposed to, infected with or recovered from COVID-19 (not recorded which). CDR3 region: CASSKDGLDDKDEQPQHF. CDR3 coding DNA: TGTGCCAGCAGCAAAGATGGCCTAGATGATAAGGATGAGCAGCCCCAGCATTTT.